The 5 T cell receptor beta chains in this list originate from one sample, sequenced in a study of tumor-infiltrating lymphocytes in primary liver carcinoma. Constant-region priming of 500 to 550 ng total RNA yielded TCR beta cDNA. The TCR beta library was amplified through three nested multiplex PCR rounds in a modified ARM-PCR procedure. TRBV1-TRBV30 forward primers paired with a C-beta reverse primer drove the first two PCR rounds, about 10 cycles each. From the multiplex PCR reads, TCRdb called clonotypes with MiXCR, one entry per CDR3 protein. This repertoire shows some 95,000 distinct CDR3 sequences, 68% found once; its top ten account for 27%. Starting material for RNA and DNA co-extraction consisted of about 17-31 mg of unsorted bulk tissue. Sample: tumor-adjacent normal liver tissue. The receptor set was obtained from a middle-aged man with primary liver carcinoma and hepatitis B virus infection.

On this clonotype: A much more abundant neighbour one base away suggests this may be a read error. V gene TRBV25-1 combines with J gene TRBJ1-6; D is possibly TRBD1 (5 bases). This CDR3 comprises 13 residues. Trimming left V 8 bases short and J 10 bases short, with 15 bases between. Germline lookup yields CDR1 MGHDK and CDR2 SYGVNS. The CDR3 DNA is TGTGCCAGCGGTCCCTCGGGGGACTCACCCCTCCACTTT. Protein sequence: CASGPSGDSPLHF.

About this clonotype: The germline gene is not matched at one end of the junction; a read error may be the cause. The chain's CDR3 is CASSLIETVYERYF. The CDR3 DNA reads as TGTGCCAGCAGCTTAATAGAAACGGTCTACGAGCGGTACTTC. The chain combines TRBV5-4 with TRBJ2-7; D not resolved. The germline CDR1 and CDR2 sequences are SGHNT and YYREEE (reference sequence). CDR3 length equals 14 residues.

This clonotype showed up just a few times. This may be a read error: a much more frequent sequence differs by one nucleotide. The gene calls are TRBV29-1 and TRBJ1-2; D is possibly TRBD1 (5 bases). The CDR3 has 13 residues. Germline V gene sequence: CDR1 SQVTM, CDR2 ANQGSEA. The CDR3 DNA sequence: TGCAGCGTCGAATTTGACAGCCTCTATGGCTACGCCTTC. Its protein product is CSVEFDSLYGYAF. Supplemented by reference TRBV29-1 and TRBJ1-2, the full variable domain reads SAVISQKPSRDICQRGTSLTIQCQVDSQVTMMFWYRQQPGQSLTLIATANQGSEATYESGFVIDKFPISRPNLTFSTLTVSNMSPEDSSIYLCSVEFDSLYGYAFGSGTRLTVV.

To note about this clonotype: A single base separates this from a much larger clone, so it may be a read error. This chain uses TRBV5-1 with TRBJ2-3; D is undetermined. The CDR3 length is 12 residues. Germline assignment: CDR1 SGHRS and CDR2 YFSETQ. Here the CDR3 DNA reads TGCGCCAACAGCTATGGGGATGATACGCAGTATTTT. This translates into CANSYGDDTQYF. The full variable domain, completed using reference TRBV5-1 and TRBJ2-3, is KAGVTQTPRYLIKTRGQQVTLSCSPISGHRSVSWYQQTPGQGLQFLFEYFSETQRNKGNFPGRFSGRQFSNSRSEMNVSTLELGDSALYLCANSYGDDTQYFGPGTRLTVL.

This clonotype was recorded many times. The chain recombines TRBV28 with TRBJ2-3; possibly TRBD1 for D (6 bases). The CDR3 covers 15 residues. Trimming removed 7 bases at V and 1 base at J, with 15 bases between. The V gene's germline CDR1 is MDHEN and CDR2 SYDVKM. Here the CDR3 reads CASIDRGWGTDTQYF. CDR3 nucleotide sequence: TGTGCCAGCATCGATAGGGGGTGGGGCACAGATACGCAGTATTTT.